These 7 T cell receptor beta chains were all obtained from the same sample, sequenced in a study of blood T cell repertoires in COVID-19. Here immunoSEQ multiplex PCR was the method, and the copy in TCRdb shows in-frame clones only, minus some. The sample holds some 140,000 clones, approximately 80% seen once. Sequencing was done on a sample of peripheral blood. These receptors all stem from a woman aged 60-70 years with COVID-19, enrolled during active disease.

The chain carries TRBV9 and TRBJ2-5, with 7 bases that match TRBD1. This CDR3 comprises 14 residues. V lost 3 bases and J lost 5; bases outside the gene matches: 7. CDR1 and CDR2 (germline): SGDLS, YYNGEE. The CDR3 loop is CASSALNRGETQYF. As DNA, the CDR3 is TGTGCCAGCAGCGCTTTAAACAGGGGTGAGACCCAGTACTTC.

The rearrangement links TRBV6-5 to TRBJ1-3; maybe TRBD1 (5 bases). CDR3 length equals 15 residues. Germline CDR1 reads MNHEY; CDR2 reads SVGAGI. V was trimmed by 2 bases and J by 3 bases, leaving 11 bases between them. CDR3: CASSYRRADGNTIYF. The CDR3 DNA sequence: TGTGCCAGCAGTTACCGCAGGGCCGATGGAAACACCATATATTTT.

DNA for the CDR3: TGTGCCAGCAGCCCTCCGGGGGTTAACATTCAGTACTTC. As protein: CASSPPGVNIQYF. This chain connects TRBV5-6 to TRBJ2-4, with D possibly being TRBD2 (6 bases). The ends were cut back, 4 bases at V and 7 bases at J, with 12 bases in the middle. The germline gives CDR1 SGHDT, CDR2 YYEEEE. The CDR3 extends over 13 amino acids.

This clone has only one observation. The V call is TRBV2, the J call TRBJ1-5, with a weak D call TRBD1 (6 bases). The CDR3 totals 15 residues. V lost 6 bases and J lost 4, with 16 bases in between. Germline lookup yields CDR1 SNHLY and CDR2 FYNNEI. CDR3 sequence: CASSLIGQGNQPQHF. In DNA form, the CDR3 reads TGTGCCAGCAGCCTGATCGGGCAGGGGAATCAGCCCCAGCATTTT. Based on the CDR3 plus reference TRBV2 and TRBJ1-5, the full variable domain is EPEVTQTPSHQVTQMGQEVILRCVPISNHLYFYWYRQILGQKVEFLVSFYNNEISEKSEIFDDQFSVERPDGSNFTLKIRSTKLEDSAMYFCASSLIGQGNQPQHFGDGTRLSIL.

This chain connects TRBV19 to TRBJ1-3; no clear D. The CDR3 spans 15 residues. Looked up from germline, CDR1 is LNHDA and CDR2 is SQIVND (reference sequence). V lost 5 bases to trimming and J lost 0 bases, with 11 bases between them. The CDR3 bases are TGTGCCAGTAGTCCTATCCACAGCTCTGGAAACACCATATATTTT. Protein: CASSPIHSSGNTIYF.

This chain uses TRBV5-1 with TRBJ1-1; TRBD1 aligns across 7 bases. The CDR3 has 11 residues. The germline V gene has CDR1 SGHRS and CDR2 YFSETQ. V shed 7 bases and J 4 bases; nucleotides not matched to a gene: 1. The CDR3 bases are TGCGCCAGCGCAGGGGGCACTGAAGCTTTCTTT. Its protein product is CASAGGTEAFF.

This clone was seen a single time. The genes are TRBV5-1 and TRBJ1-3; D gene uncertain. The CDR3 extends over 14 amino acids. The germline V gene has CDR1 SGHRS and CDR2 YFSETQ. Between the trimmed V and J ends, which lost 0 bases and 3 bases, there was a span of 7 bases. CDR3 sequence: CASSLERGGNTIYF. DNA of the CDR3: TGCGCCAGCAGCTTGGAGCGGGGTGGAAACACCATATATTTT.